A single sample gave rise to the 5 T cell receptor beta chains below, sequenced in a study of blood T cell repertoires in COVID-19. TCRdb keeps only in-frame clones here, not all; method: immunoSEQ multiplex PCR. Of 150,000 or so clones in the sample, roughly 89% were seen once. The source material was peripheral blood. These receptors were taken from a man between 50 and 59 years old with acute or convalescent COVID-19.

The DNA for the CDR3 is TGTGCCAGTAGTACCAAGGGGTCGGGTCAGCCCCAGCATTTT. Protein: CASSTKGSGQPQHF. This rearrangement joins TRBV19 to TRBJ1-5, with D possibly being TRBD1 (5 bases). CDR1 is LNHDA, CDR2 SQIVND, per germline (reference sequence). The CDR3 length is 14 residues. The V and J ends lost 4 bases and 6 bases respectively, with 13 bases between them.

V and J are TRBV6-5 and TRBJ2-5; 11 bases are a match to TRBD2. Germline V gene data show CDR1 as MNHEY and CDR2 as SVGAGI. The junction had 3 bases not matched to a gene; V was cut back by 6 bases and J by 3 bases. CDR3 size: 14 residues. As DNA, the CDR3 is TGTGCCAGCAGGCTAGCGGGGGGTAAAGAGACCCAGTACTTC. Encoded protein: CASRLAGGKETQYF.

The chain is built from TRBV20-1 and TRBJ2-1; 9 positions agree with TRBD2. V lost 3 bases to trimming and J lost 2 bases; unmatched junction nucleotides: 8. The germline V gene encodes CDR1 DFQATT and CDR2 SNEGSKA (reference sequence). The CDR3 runs 16 residues. CDR3 residues: CSASWLAGDPYNEQFF. The CDR3 DNA follows: TGCAGTGCTAGTTGGTTAGCGGGAGATCCCTACAATGAGCAGTTCTTC.

The rearrangement joins TRBV18 to TRBJ2-1, with TRBD1 matching 8 bases. V lost 0 bases, J lost 4 bases, and 14 bases stayed unmatched. The CDR3 runs to 19 residues. Per the germline V gene, CDR1 is KGHSH and CDR2 is LQKENI. The CDR3 spells CASSPPLTGAITIYNEQFF. The CDR3, as DNA: TGTGCCAGCTCACCACCCTTGACAGGGGCGATAACAATATACAATGAGCAGTTCTTC.

This sequence joins TRBV29-1 and TRBJ2-7; D perhaps matches TRBD1 (6 bases). Germline CDR1 SQVTM, CDR2 ANQGSEA. V lost 6 bases, J lost 0 bases, and 15 bases lay in between. This CDR3 region has 14 residues. The CDR3 region has the DNA TGCAGCGTGGGAGACAGGTCCAGCTCCTACGAGCAGTACTTC. Its protein product is CSVGDRSSSYEQYF.